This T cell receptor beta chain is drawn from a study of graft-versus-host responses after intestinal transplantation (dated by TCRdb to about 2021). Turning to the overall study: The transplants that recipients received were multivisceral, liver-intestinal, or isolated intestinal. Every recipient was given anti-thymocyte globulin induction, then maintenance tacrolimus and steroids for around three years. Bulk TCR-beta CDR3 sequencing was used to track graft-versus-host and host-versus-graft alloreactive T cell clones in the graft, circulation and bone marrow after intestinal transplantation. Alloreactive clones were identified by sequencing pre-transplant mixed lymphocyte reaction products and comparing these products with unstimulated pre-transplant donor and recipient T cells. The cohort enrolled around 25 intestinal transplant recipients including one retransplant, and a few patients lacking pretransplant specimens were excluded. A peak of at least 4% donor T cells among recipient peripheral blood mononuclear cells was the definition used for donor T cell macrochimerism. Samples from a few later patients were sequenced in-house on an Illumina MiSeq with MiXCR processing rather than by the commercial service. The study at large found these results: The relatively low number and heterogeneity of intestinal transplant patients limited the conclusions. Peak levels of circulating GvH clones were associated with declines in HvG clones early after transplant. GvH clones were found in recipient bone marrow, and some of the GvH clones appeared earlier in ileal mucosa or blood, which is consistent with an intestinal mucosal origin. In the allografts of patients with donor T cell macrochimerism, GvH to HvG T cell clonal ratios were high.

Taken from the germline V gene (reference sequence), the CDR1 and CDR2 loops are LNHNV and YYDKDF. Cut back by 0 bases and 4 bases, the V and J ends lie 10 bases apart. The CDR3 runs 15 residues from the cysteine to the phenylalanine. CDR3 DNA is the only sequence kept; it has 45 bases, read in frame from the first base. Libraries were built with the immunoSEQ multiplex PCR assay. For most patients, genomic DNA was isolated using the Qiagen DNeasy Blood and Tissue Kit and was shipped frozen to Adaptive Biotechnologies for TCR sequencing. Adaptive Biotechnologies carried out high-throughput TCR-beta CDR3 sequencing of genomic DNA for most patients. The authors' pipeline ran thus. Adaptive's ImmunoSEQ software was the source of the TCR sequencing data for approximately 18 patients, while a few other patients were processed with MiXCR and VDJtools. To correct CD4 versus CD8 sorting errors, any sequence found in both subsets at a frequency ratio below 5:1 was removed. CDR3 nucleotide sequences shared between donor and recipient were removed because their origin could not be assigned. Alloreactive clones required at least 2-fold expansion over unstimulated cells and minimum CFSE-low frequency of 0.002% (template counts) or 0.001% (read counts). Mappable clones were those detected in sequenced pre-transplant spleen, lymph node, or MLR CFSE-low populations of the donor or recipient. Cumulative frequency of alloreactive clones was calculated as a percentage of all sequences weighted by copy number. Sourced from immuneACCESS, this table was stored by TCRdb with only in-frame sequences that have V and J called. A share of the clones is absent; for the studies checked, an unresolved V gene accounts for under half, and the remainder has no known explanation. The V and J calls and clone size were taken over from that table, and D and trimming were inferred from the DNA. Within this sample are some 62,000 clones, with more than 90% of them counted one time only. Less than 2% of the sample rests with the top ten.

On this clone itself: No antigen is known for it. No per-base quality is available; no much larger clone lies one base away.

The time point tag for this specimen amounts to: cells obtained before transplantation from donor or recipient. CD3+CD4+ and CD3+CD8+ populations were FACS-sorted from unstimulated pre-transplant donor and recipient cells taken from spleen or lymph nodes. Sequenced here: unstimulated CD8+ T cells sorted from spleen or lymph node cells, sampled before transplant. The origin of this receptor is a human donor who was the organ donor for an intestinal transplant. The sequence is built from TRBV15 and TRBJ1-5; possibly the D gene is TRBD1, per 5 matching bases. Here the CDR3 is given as CATSRDMGGNQPQHF. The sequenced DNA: TGTGCCACCAGCAGAGATATGGGGGGAAATCAGCCCCAGCATTTT.